The 26 T cell receptor beta chains reported below all come from one sample, sequenced in a study of Graves' ophthalmopathy and Graves' hyperthyroidism. The authors amplified TCR beta CDR3 regions, and they did so from RNA transcripts for repertoire sequencing. HTBI primers served in a first-round RT-PCR, which a second-round multiplex PCR followed. TCRdb used MiXCR to reprocess the multiplex PCR reads, holding one entry per CDR3 protein. The sample lists 650,000 to 900,000 distinct CDR3 sequences; 40% were seen once. Material: peripheral blood. These receptors originate from an adult man with Graves' ophthalmopathy.

The table lists this clonotype with many counts. The chain is built from TRBV20-1 and TRBJ1-5; D is uncertain. Germline V gene lookup returns CDR1 DFQATT and CDR2 SNEGSKA (reference sequence). V lost 1 base, J lost 2 bases, and 12 bases lay in between. There are 15 residues in the CDR3. CDR3 region: CSARVVGLGNQPQHF. CDR3 DNA sequence: TGCAGTGCTAGAGTCGTCGGGTTGGGCAATCAGCCCCAGCATTTT.

This clonotype has ten or more counts. V is TRBV7-2 and J is TRBJ1-1; weak D call: TRBD1 (6 bases). The germline V and J ends were trimmed by 10 bases and 4 bases, with 16 bases remaining between them. This CDR3 has 13 residues. Germline values: CDR1 SGHTA, CDR2 FQGNSA. The CDR3 is CATKGTGTTEAFF. In nucleotides, the CDR3 is TGTGCCACCAAAGGAACAGGGACCACTGAAGCTTTCTTT.

J is TRBJ2-5 and V is TRBV30; no clear D. The V end lost 1 base, the J end lost 0 bases, and 0 bases lay between the germline ends. Germline V gives CDR1 GTSNPN, CDR2 SVGIG (reference sequence). CDR3 length: 11 residues. The CDR3 spells CAWSDQETQYF. DNA of the CDR3: TGTGCCTGGAGTGACCAAGAGACCCAGTACTTC.

The J gene is TRBJ2-7, the V gene TRBV7-9; 13 nucleotides match TRBD2. Germline V gives CDR1 SEHNR, CDR2 FQNEAQ (reference sequence). V was pared by 3 bases and J by 3 bases, with 2 bases of the junction left unmatched. The CDR3 loop spans 15 amino acids. CDR3 in DNA: TGTGCCAGCAGCTTGGGACTAGCGGGATTCTACGAGCAGTACTTC. It is translated as CASSLGLAGFYEQYF.

This clonotype was seen many times. The V gene is TRBV2, the J gene TRBJ2-5, with TRBD1 identical over 7 bases. The V segment lost 4 bases and the J segment 0 bases; nucleotides outside the gene matches: 2. The CDR3 has 14 residues. Germline assignment: CDR1 SNHLY and CDR2 FYNNEI. CDR3 in amino acids: CASSVQGNQETQYF. Written as DNA, the CDR3 is TGTGCCAGCAGTGTACAGGGGAACCAAGAGACCCAGTACTTC. The entire variable domain, with the rest obtained from reference TRBV2 and TRBJ2-5, is as follows: EPEVTQTPSHQVTQMGQEVILRCVPISNHLYFYWYRQILGQKVEFLVSFYNNEISEKSEIFDDQFSVERPDGSNFTLKIRSTKLEDSAMYFCASSVQGNQETQYFGPGTRLLVL.

Ten or more counts support this clonotype. The chain combines TRBV7-6 with TRBJ1-4, with a tentative D call TRBD1 (6 bases). V was shortened by 3 bases and J by 8 bases, with 16 bases between the two germline ends. This CDR3 has 15 residues. CDR1 SGHVS and CDR2 FNYEAQ come from the germline V gene. The CDR3 DNA sequence: TGTGCCAGCAGCTTTCTACGGGGGCGGGGGGAAAAACTGTTTTTT. Translated: CASSFLRGRGEKLFF.

This clonotype has just a few counts. The rearrangement links TRBV19 to TRBJ1-1, with D possibly being TRBD1 (5 bases). This CDR3 region has 14 residues. V was cut by 5 bases and J by 4 bases, with 14 bases left in between. In germline, CDR1 is LNHDA, CDR2 SQIVND (reference sequence). The CDR3 is CASSPRGGTTEAFF. The CDR3, as DNA: TGTGCCAGTAGTCCCCGAGGAGGGACCACTGAAGCTTTCTTT.

The count of this clonotype is one. The chain has TRBV5-1 and TRBJ1-2; D might be TRBD1 (5 bases). Germline assignment: CDR1 SGHRS and CDR2 YFSETQ. The CDR3 spans 16 residues. V was clipped by 1 base and J by 3 bases, with 16 bases between them. The DNA of the CDR3 is TGCGCCAGCAGCTTGACGGGACTCCTGACGTACTATGGCTACACCTTC. Encoded protein: CASSLTGLLTYYGYTF.

This sequence joins TRBV6-5 and TRBJ1-1, with unresolved D. This CDR3 contains 13 residues. Germline V lookup: CDR1 MNHEY, CDR2 SVGAGI. V was clipped by 0 bases and J by 11 bases, with 13 bases between them. The CDR3 spells CASSYSYRRSAFF. CDR3 nucleotide sequence: TGTGCCAGCAGTTACTCTTACCGTCGGTCCGCTTTCTTT.

The count of this clonotype is one. This chain uses TRBV7-4 with TRBJ2-7, with TRBD1 matching 7 bases. Trimming at V came to 6 bases and at J to 2 bases, leaving 13 bases not matched to a gene. The CDR3 extends over 16 amino acids. CDR1 is SGHVT and CDR2 is SQSDAQ in the germline V gene. The CDR3 here is CASSYLFQGQPYEQYF. The CDR3 DNA is TGTGCCAGCAGTTACTTATTCCAGGGACAGCCCTACGAGCAGTACTTC.

This clonotype has at least ten counts. The chain uses TRBV2 and TRBJ1-2; TRBD1 matches 8 bases. J was trimmed by 4 bases and V by 8 bases; bases with no gene match: 0. CDR3 length equals 11 residues. The germline CDR1 and CDR2 sequences are SNHLY and FYNNEI. CDR3 coding DNA: TGTGCCAGCGGACAGGGCTATGGCTACACCTTC. Its protein is CASGQGYGYTF.

The V call is TRBV7-2, the J call TRBJ2-6; maybe TRBD2 (7 bases). The V gene's germline CDR1 is SGHTA and CDR2 FQGNSA. V lost 5 bases and J 4 bases, leaving 12 bases between the germline ends. The CDR3 consists of 15 residues. The CDR3: CASSVTGGGANVLTF. The CDR3 bases are TGTGCCAGCAGCGTGACGGGGGGCGGGGCCAACGTCCTGACTTTC.

This clonotype was picked up many times. The chain employs TRBV25-1 and TRBJ2-6; the D is unclear. The germline gives CDR1 MGHDK, CDR2 SYGVNS. Deletions cut 4 bases from V and 4 bases from J, with 2 bases between. The CDR3 sequence is 12 residues long. The CDR3, as DNA: TGTGCCAGCAGTGGCGGGGCCAACGTCCTGACTTTC. Its protein is CASSGGANVLTF.

This chain connects TRBV20-1 to TRBJ1-2; no clear D gene. In germline, CDR1 is DFQATT, CDR2 SNEGSKA (reference sequence). V shed 3 bases and J shed 2 bases, with 13 bases lying between them. The CDR3 has 14 residues. The CDR3 sequence is CSARGSFRNYGYTF. The CDR3 DNA reads TGCAGTGCTAGGGGCTCATTTAGAAACTATGGCTACACCTTC.

The gene calls are TRBV2 and TRBJ1-2, with unresolved D. The V and J ends lost 8 bases and 4 bases respectively, with 14 bases between them. This CDR3 contains 13 residues. CDR1 is SNHLY, CDR2 FYNNEI, per germline. Written as DNA, the CDR3 is TGTGCCAGCTCACCAGAATCTCGCTATGGCTACACCTTC. It translates to CASSPESRYGYTF.

The chain has TRBV4-3 and TRBJ1-5; D gene unclear. The CDR3 length is 13 residues. Germline CDR1 is LGHNA and CDR2 is YSLEER. V shed 4 bases and J shed 7 bases, with 11 bases lying between them. CDR3 amino acids: CASSRAHRQPQHF. CDR3 DNA: TGCGCCAGCAGCCGAGCACACCGCCAGCCCCAGCATTTT.

This clonotype has at least ten counts. The chain links TRBV2 to TRBJ1-5; maybe TRBD1 (5 bases). CDR1 is SNHLY and CDR2 is FYNNEI in the germline V gene. The CDR3 consists of 13 residues. V lost 6 bases and J 5 bases, leaving 11 bases between the germline ends. CDR3 DNA: TGTGCCAGCAGCGAGGACATGTATCAGCCCCAGCATTTT. This gives the protein CASSEDMYQPQHF.

This clonotype was counted ten times or more. V usage is TRBV29-1 and J usage is TRBJ1-2, with D unclear. V lost 1 base and J 4 bases, leaving 4 bases between the germline ends. The germline gives CDR1 SQVTM, CDR2 ANQGSEA. The CDR3 spans 11 residues. The CDR3 DNA follows: TGCAGCGTTGAAGTATCCTATGGCTACACCTTC. Translating gives CSVEVSYGYTF.

The chain links TRBV10-1 to TRBJ1-3; 7 bases line up with TRBD1. V gave up 3 bases and J gave up 0 bases; unmatched junction bases: 2. CDR3 size: 15 residues. From germline, CDR1 is WNHNN and CDR2 SYGVQD (reference sequence). The CDR3 region has the DNA TGCGCCAGCAGTGAAGGGACAGCCTCTGGAAACACCATATATTTT. This encodes CASSEGTASGNTIYF.

This clonotype has more than one count but fewer than ten. The CDR3 coding sequence is TGTGCCAGCAGCCCGACCACTACAGATACGCAGTATTTT. Translating gives CASSPTTTDTQYF. The rearrangement links TRBV25-1 to TRBJ2-3, with D uncertain. CDR3 length: 13 amino acids. Deletions cut 6 bases from V and 3 bases from J, with 10 bases between. Germline CDR1 reads MGHDK; CDR2 reads SYGVNS.

Details on this clonotype: The CDR3 carries no conserved terminal phenylalanine or tryptophan, so it likely arises from a read error. The chain combines TRBV25-1 with TRBJ2-2, with D unresolved. Germline values: CDR1 MGHDK, CDR2 SYGVNS. The CDR3 length is 16 residues. CDR3 in DNA: TGTGCCGGCAGCCATCCAGTGGGTCATAACACCGGGGAGCTGTTTCTT. Encoded protein: CAGSHPVGHNTGELFL.

This clonotype has only a few counts. The rearrangement uses TRBV20-1 and TRBJ1-5, with D perhaps TRBD1 (5 bases). Trimming pared 6 bases from V and 7 bases from J, leaving 19 bases between. The CDR3 loop spans 14 amino acids. CDR1 DFQATT and CDR2 SNEGSKA come from the germline V gene (reference sequence). The CDR3 DNA reads as TGCAGTGCCAAAGCGGGGGTAGGTGAGCAGCCCCAGCATTTT. Translating it yields CSAKAGVGEQPQHF.

Of note for this clonotype: One junction end disagrees with the germline gene, perhaps due to a read error. The rearrangement joins TRBV2 to TRBJ2-7, with 8 bases that match TRBD1. The CDR3 contains 14 residues. Germline loops: CDR1 SNHLY, CDR2 FYNNEI. The CDR3 region has the DNA TGTGCCATCAGAGGGACAGGAGGTCAATACGAGCAGTGCTTC. Residues: CAIRGTGGQYEQCF.

This clonotype was found many times. V usage is TRBV19 and J usage is TRBJ2-7, with 10 nucleotides matching TRBD1. V dropped 6 bases and J dropped 1; count of bases not matched to a gene: 3. This CDR3 is built from 14 residues. CDR1 and CDR2 from the germline V gene are LNHDA and SQIVND (reference sequence). In DNA form, the CDR3 reads TGTGCCAGTAGCTGGACAGGGGGGTCCTACGAGCAGTACTTC. Translated: CASSWTGGSYEQYF.

The V and J genes are TRBV9 and TRBJ2-6; D ambiguous. This CDR3 is built from 15 residues. V lost 2 bases to trimming and J lost 4 bases, with 10 bases between them. Per germline, CDR1 SGDLS and CDR2 YYNGEE. The CDR3 sequence: CASSVMNPGANVLTF. The CDR3 nucleotides read TGTGCCAGCAGCGTGATGAACCCCGGGGCCAACGTCCTGACTTTC.

Remarks on this clonotype: The CDR3 end shows no conserved phenylalanine or tryptophan, and so a read error is likely. The rearrangement uses TRBV24-1 and TRBJ2-7, with 8 bases aligning to TRBD2. V lost 11 bases, J lost 0 bases, and 11 bases stayed unmatched. This CDR3 is built from 15 residues. Germline loops: CDR1 KGHDR, CDR2 SFDVKD. In nucleotides, the CDR3 is TGTGCCAGCAGCACGGGGGGGCGGAGCTCCTACGAGCAGTACCTC. Protein sequence: CASSTGGRSSYEQYL.